A selection of T cell receptor beta chains follows, all from one sample in a study of blood T cell repertoires in COVID-19. Measured with immunoSEQ multiplex PCR; TCRdb has only the in-frame clones, and not every one. This table has about 98,000 clones, roughly 82% appearing once. Sequences were obtained from peripheral blood. The receptors were gathered from a man aged 70-80 years with active or convalescent COVID-19. Each CDR3 is given with its conserved first and last residue. The order of the fields is clone size, V gene, D gene, J gene, CDR3 DNA, CDR3 protein. A D gene is named only where the DNA matches it firmly. Some rows have no size entry. The others give once, few or many, or a class for an expanded clone.

>.|TRBV2|.|TRBJ1-4
TGTGCCAGCAGTACGAACCGACAGAGCCTTCATGAAAAACTGTTTTTT
CASSTNRQSLHEKLFF
>few|TRBV2|TRBD2|TRBJ2-7
TGTGCCAGCAGTTTCCGTCTGAACGCGGGGGTGGCCTACGAGCAGTACTTC
CASSFRLNAGVAYEQYF
>.|TRBV7-2|TRBD2|TRBJ2-5
TGTGCCAGCAGCTTAGTGGGAATTAGCGGGACTCGAGAGACCCAGTACTTC
CASSLVGISGTRETQYF
>.|TRBV30|.|TRBJ1-4
TGTGCCTGGAGGTCCCAGAATGAAAAACTGTTTTTT
CAWRSQNEKLFF
>.|TRBV6-6|.|TRBJ1-3
TGTGCCAGCAGTTACGGGGCGAGAAACACCATATATTTT
CASSYGARNTIYF
>.|TRBV11-2|.|TRBJ1-4
TGTGCCAGCAGCTTAGGCGTCGTAAGAAGGGGGAGTGAAAAACTGTTTTTT
CASSLGVVRRGSEKLFF
>.|TRBV7-8|.|TRBJ1-5
TGTGCCAGCAGCCGCTGGGCAGCTATTAGCAATCAGCCCCAGCATTTT
CASSRWAAISNQPQHF
>.|TRBV28|.|TRBJ1-6
TGTGCCAGCAGTTCGCCGCTCGTAGCAATTTCACCCCTCCACTTT
CASSSPLVAISPLHF
>.|TRBV6-5|TRBD1|TRBJ1-5
TGTGCCAGTAAGGACAGGGACATACAGCCCCAGCATTTT
CASKDRDIQPQHF
>.|TRBV14|.|TRBJ2-3
TGTGCCAGCACCTGTAGGGGGACCAACACAGATACGCAGTATTTT
CASTCRGTNTDTQYF
>.|TRBV11-3|.|TRBJ2-4
TGTGCCAGCAGCTTAGTTATGAACATTCAGTACTTC
CASSLVMNIQYF
>.|TRBV28|.|TRBJ2-3
TGTGCCAGCTTAGGGCGGGGAGCTAGCACAGATACGCAGTATTTT
CASLGRGASTDTQYF
>few|TRBV2|TRBD1|TRBJ1-1
TGTGCCAGCAGTAAACCCGGACAGGGAATGAACACTGAAGCTTTCTTT
CASSKPGQGMNTEAFF
>.|TRBV6-2/TRBV6-3|TRBD2|TRBJ2-2
TGTGCCAGCAGTCCCCCCGGGGGGATCACCGGGGAGCTGTTTTTT
CASSPPGGITGELFF
>once|TRBV3-1/TRBV3-2|.|TRBJ1-2
TGTGCCAGCAGCCAATCCGGACAGAGACTATATGGCTACACCTTC
CASSQSGQRLYGYTF
>.|TRBV6-1|.|TRBJ1-3
TGTGCCAGCAGTGAACGGACAGTCCCTGGCTCTGGAAACACCATATATTTT
CASSERTVPGSGNTIYF
>.|TRBV14|TRBD2|TRBJ2-1
TGTGCCAGCAGCCTAAATCCGGGACTAGGACAGTTCTTC
CASSLNPGLGQFF
>.|TRBV30|.|TRBJ2-5
TGTGCCTGGAGTGTAGACTCGCCCCTTGGAGAGACCCAGTACTTC
CAWSVDSPLGETQYF
>.|TRBV4-2|TRBD1|TRBJ1-5
TGTGCCAGCAGCGGGGGACAGCGCAATCAGCCCCAGCATTTT
CASSGGQRNQPQHF
>.|TRBV3-1/TRBV3-2|.|TRBJ1-1
TGTGCCAGCAGCCCTAGGTGGTCGCCTGAAGCTTTCTTT
CASSPRWSPEAFF
>.|TRBV20-1|TRBD1|TRBJ2-7
TGCAGTGCTAGTGAGACAGGGCAATACGAGCAGTACTTC
CSASETGQYEQYF
>.|TRBV20-1|.|TRBJ2-3
TGCAGTGCTAGAGATCCGCGAACGCAGTATTTT
CSARDPRTQYF
>.|TRBV28|TRBD1|TRBJ1-1
TGTGCCAGCAGTTTACCCCAAGGACAGGGTACCACTGAAGCTTTCTTT
CASSLPQGQGTTEAFF
>.|TRBV10-2|.|TRBJ2-3
TGCGCCAGCCGAGGACCGGGGGTAGATACGCAGTATTTT
CASRGPGVDTQYF
>.|TRBV27|.|TRBJ2-1
TGTGCCAGCAGTTTCGGTTTTCAGGGTTTCAATGAGCAGTTCTTC
CASSFGFQGFNEQFF
>.|TRBV5-1|.|TRBJ2-2
TGCGCCAGCAGCCTCGGTGGCGGGGAGCTGTTTTTT
CASSLGGGELFF
>.|TRBV6-6|TRBD1|TRBJ2-6
TGTGCCAGCAGTCCCAGACAGGGTGGGGCCAACGTCCTGACTTTC
CASSPRQGGANVLTF
>.|TRBV29-1|.|TRBJ2-3
TGCAGCGTCTCCGGGTATAGAGGGCCATTTGATACGCAGTATTTT
CSVSGYRGPFDTQYF
>.|TRBV6-5|.|TRBJ2-4
TGTGCCAGCAGTTACCGTGTAGAGGGATTGAGCATTCAGTACTTC
CASSYRVEGLSIQYF
>.|TRBV11-2|.|TRBJ1-5
TGTGCCAGCAGCTTTGGCGGGAGAGGGAATCAGCCCCAGCATTTT
CASSFGGRGNQPQHF